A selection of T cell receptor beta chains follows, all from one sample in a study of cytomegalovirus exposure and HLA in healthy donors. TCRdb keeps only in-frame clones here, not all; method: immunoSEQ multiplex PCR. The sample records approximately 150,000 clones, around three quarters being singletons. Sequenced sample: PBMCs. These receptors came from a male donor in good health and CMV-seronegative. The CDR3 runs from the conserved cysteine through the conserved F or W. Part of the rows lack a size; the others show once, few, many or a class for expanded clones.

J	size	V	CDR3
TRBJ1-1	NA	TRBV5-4	CASSLDRDTEAFF
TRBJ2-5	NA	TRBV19	CASSIEASGGGTQYF
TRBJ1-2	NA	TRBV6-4	CASGPVQSLANYGYTF
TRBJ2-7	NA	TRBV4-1	CASTSWGTGSYEQYF
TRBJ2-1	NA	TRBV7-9	CASSLGAGREDEQFF
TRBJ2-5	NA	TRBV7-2	CASSLDLAGGPLYF
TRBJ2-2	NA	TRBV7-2	CASSSGQGWTGELFF
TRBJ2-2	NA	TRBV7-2	CASSLRSSGGTGELFF
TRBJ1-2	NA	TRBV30	CAWTGGGYGYTF
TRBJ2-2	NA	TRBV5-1	CASSSTGHQNTGELFF
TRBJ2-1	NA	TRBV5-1	CASSLAGLGAASYNEQFF
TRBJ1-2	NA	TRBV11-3	CASSSHTGVRGYTF
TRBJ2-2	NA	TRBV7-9	CASGYGLAGSNTGELFF
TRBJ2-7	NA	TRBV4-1	CASSEELWSPYEQYF
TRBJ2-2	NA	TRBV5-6	CASSLVTSGVNTGELFF
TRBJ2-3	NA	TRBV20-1	CSASGRNTQYF
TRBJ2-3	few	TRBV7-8	CASSLPGSDTQYF